This is a list of T cell receptor beta chains from one sample in a study of blood T cell repertoires in COVID-19. Clones were sequenced by immunoSEQ multiplex PCR, and TCRdb holds only the in-frame ones, with some missing. The profile shows some 11,000 clones, about 85% of them singletons. What was sequenced was peripheral blood. All receptors come from a man younger than 40 with active or convalescent COVID-19. CDR3s include the opening cysteine and the closing phenylalanine or tryptophan. The D gene is left open where the match is weak. Only some rows state a clone size, as once, few, many or a class for expanded clones.

j_call | clone_size | d_call | v_call | cdr3_aa | cdr3_nt
TRBJ2-1 | - | TRBD1 | TRBV11-3 | CASSLAGQGDNEQFF | TGTGCCAGCAGCTTAGCGGGACAGGGAGATAATGAGCAGTTCTTC
TRBJ2-1 | - | - | TRBV10-3 | CATSLAGSDEQFF | TGTGCCACCAGTTTAGCAGGGTCGGATGAGCAGTTCTTC
TRBJ1-6 | - | TRBD1 | TRBV5-1 | CASSLGVGGQGRMGNSPLHF | TGCGCCAGCAGCTTGGGAGTTGGGGGACAGGGCCGTATGGGGAATTCACCCCTCCACTTT
TRBJ2-6 | - | - | TRBV7-6 | CASSLRPENSGANVLTF | TGTGCCAGCAGCTTGAGGCCGGAAAACTCTGGGGCCAACGTCCTGACTTTC
TRBJ1-2 | - | - | TRBV3-1/TRBV3-2 | CASSQGAVPPYTF | TGTGCCAGCAGCCAGGGGGCGGTGCCCCCTTACACCTTC
TRBJ1-2 | - | TRBD1 | TRBV20-1 | CSASGGKQGSYGYTF | TGCAGTGCCAGTGGGGGGAAACAGGGGAGCTATGGCTACACCTTC
TRBJ1-1 | - | - | TRBV30 | CAWSRGGNTEAFF | TGTGCCTGGAGTCGTGGAGGAAACACTGAAGCTTTCTTT
TRBJ2-7 | hyperexpanded | - | TRBV19 | CASSIADGDEQYF | TGTGCCAGTAGTATAGCCGACGGGGACGAGCAGTACTTC
TRBJ1-2 | - | - | TRBV29-1 | CSVLVGDTIYGYTF | TGCAGCGTCCTTGTGGGTGACACCATCTATGGCTACACCTTC
TRBJ1-3 | - | TRBD1 | TRBV19 | CASIRTGANTIYF | TGTGCCAGTATCCGGACAGGCGCGAACACCATATATTTT
TRBJ2-3 | - | - | TRBV30 | CAWTSGGSDTQYF | TGTGCCTGGACGTCCGGGGGAAGTGATACGCAGTATTTT
TRBJ1-4 | - | - | TRBV11-3 | CASSREDSNEKLFF | TGTGCCAGCAGCAGAGAGGACAGTAATGAAAAACTGTTTTTT
TRBJ2-2 | - | TRBD1 | TRBV3-1/TRBV3-2 | CASSQMTGIAGELFF | TGTGCCAGCAGCCAGATGACAGGGATCGCCGGGGAACTGTTTTTT
TRBJ2-1 | few | TRBD2 | TRBV6-5 | CASNLLAGGLNEQFF | TGTGCCAGCAATTTACTAGCGGGGGGGCTCAATGAGCAGTTCTTC
TRBJ2-1 | - | - | TRBV5-1 | CASSLASLQGPLTLLFYNEQFF | TGCGCCAGCAGCTTGGCCTCTTTGCAGGGGCCCTTAACCCTTTTGTTCTACAATGAGCAGTTCTTC
TRBJ2-1 | - | TRBD1 | TRBV30 | CASRDRGYGEQFF | TGTGCCTCCCGGGACAGGGGATATGGGGAGCAGTTCTTC
TRBJ1-6 | - | TRBD1 | TRBV6-4 | CASSDQLTGDNSPLHF | TGTGCCAGCAGTGACCAGCTGACAGGGGATAATTCACCCCTCCACTTT
TRBJ2-1 | - | - | TRBV11-2 | CASSLSVGTYNEQFF | TGTGCCAGCAGCTTGTCAGTGGGCACATACAATGAGCAGTTCTTC
TRBJ1-1 | - | - | TRBV6-6 | CASSYSVTEAFF | TGTGCCAGCAGTTATTCAGTCACTGAAGCTTTCTTT
TRBJ2-3 | - | - | TRBV24-1 | CATSDSRDPHIGDTQYF | TGTGCCACCAGTGATTCGCGGGACCCTCATATTGGGGATACGCAGTATTTT
TRBJ2-2 | - | - | TRBV6-5 | CASRGTSLIGELFF | TGTGCCAGCAGGGGGACATCCCTTATCGGGGAGCTGTTTTTT
TRBJ2-3 | - | - | TRBV5-4 | CASSYSTDTQYF | TGTGCCAGCAGTTATAGCACAGATACGCAGTATTTT
TRBJ2-2 | - | TRBD2 | TRBV2 | CASSEASGAGELFF | TGTGCCAGCAGTGAAGCTAGCGGGGCCGGGGAGCTGTTTTTT
TRBJ2-7 | once | - | TRBV7-2 | CASSLDHGAYEQYF | TGTGCCAGCAGCTTAGATCACGGAGCCTACGAGCAGTACTTC
TRBJ1-1 | - | TRBD1 | TRBV27 | CASRSRGWDTEAFF | TGTGCCAGCAGATCCAGGGGGTGGGACACTGAAGCTTTCTTT
TRBJ2-1 | - | - | TRBV4-1 | CASSRSSDIYNEQFF | TGCGCCAGCAGCCGGAGTTCGGACATATACAATGAGCAGTTCTTC
TRBJ1-1 | - | - | TRBV6-5 | CASSYSTVDAGEAFF | TGTGCCAGCAGTTACTCGACGGTTGACGCGGGGGAAGCTTTCTTT
TRBJ2-5 | - | TRBD1 | TRBV27 | CASSSVDRQETQYF | TGTGCCAGCAGTTCGGTGGACAGGCAAGAGACCCAGTACTTC
TRBJ2-2 | - | TRBD1 | TRBV29-1 | CSVETGSNTGELFF | TGCAGCGTTGAGACAGGGTCGAACACCGGGGAGCTGTTTTTT
TRBJ1-1 | - | - | TRBV6-5 | CASSYAGTEAFF | TGTGCCAGCAGTTACGCAGGAACTGAAGCTTTCTTT
TRBJ2-5 | - | TRBD2 | TRBV5-1 | CASSLATSGGGETQYF | TGCGCCAGCAGCTTGGCGACTAGCGGGGGTGGAGAGACCCAGTACTTC
TRBJ1-2 | - | - | TRBV2 | CASSAPTGTGGYTF | TGTGCCAGCAGTGCCCCCACAGGGACCGGCGGCTACACCTTC
TRBJ2-5 | - | - | TRBV4-1 | CASSQEPRVAQTQYF | TGCGCCAGCAGCCAAGAACCACGGGTGGCCCAGACCCAGTACTTC
TRBJ1-2 | - | TRBD1 | TRBV24-1 | CATSTPPGQGGSYTF | TGTGCCACCAGCACTCCCCCGGGCCAGGGGGGTAGCTACACCTTC
TRBJ1-6 | - | - | TRBV6-5 | CASRTTYNSPLHF | TGTGCCAGCAGGACTACCTATAATTCACCCCTCCACTTT
TRBJ2-7 | - | - | TRBV19 | CATMGAPYEQYF | TGTGCCACCATGGGAGCGCCCTACGAGCAGTACTTC
TRBJ1-5 | - | - | TRBV10-1 | CASSVAQDQPQHF | TGCGCCAGCAGTGTGGCACAGGATCAGCCCCAGCATTTT
TRBJ2-1 | - | - | TRBV5-1 | CASRLISESSYNEQFF | TGCGCCAGCAGATTGATCAGCGAAAGCTCCTACAATGAGCAGTTCTTC
TRBJ1-6 | - | TRBD1 | TRBV5-1 | CASSLGDSGSSLHF | TGCGCCAGCAGCTTGGGGGACAGTGGTTCATCCCTCCACTTT
TRBJ2-4 | - | TRBD1 | TRBV6-1 | CASSEGAGGSQGLQYF | TGTGCCAGCAGTGAAGGTGCAGGGGGCTCTCAAGGCCTTCAGTACTTC
TRBJ1-2 | - | - | TRBV19 | CASSSRGARGYTF | TGTGCCAGTAGTAGCAGGGGCGCGCGGGGCTACACCTTC
TRBJ2-2 | - | TRBD2 | TRBV19 | CASSRFGGENTGELFF | TGTGCCAGTAGTAGGTTCGGGGGGGAGAACACCGGGGAGCTGTTTTTT
TRBJ2-5 | - | TRBD2 | TRBV13 | CASSLGLAVEGETQYF | TGTGCCAGCAGCCTAGGACTAGCGGTCGAGGGGGAGACCCAGTACTTC
TRBJ1-4 | - | - | TRBV6-5 | CASSYSYRQNEKLFF | TGTGCCAGCAGTTACTCGTACAGGCAGAATGAAAAACTGTTTTTT
TRBJ2-3 | - | - | TRBV7-9 | CASSTSQGGGTDTQYF | TGTGCCAGCAGCACGTCGCAGGGGGGAGGCACAGATACGCAGTATTTT
TRBJ2-3 | - | TRBD1 | TRBV5-8 | CASSFGTGRGDTQYF | TGTGCCAGCAGTTTTGGGACAGGCCGTGGAGATACGCAGTATTTT
TRBJ2-7 | - | TRBD1 | TRBV4-1 | CASSQELQGSYEQYF | TGCGCCAGCAGCCAGGAGTTACAGGGGTCCTACGAGCAGTACTTC
TRBJ2-7 | - | - | TRBV4-2 | CASSQDGSGSYEQYF | TGTGCCAGCAGCCAAGATGGATCCGGGTCCTACGAGCAGTACTTC
TRBJ2-1 | - | - | TRBV7-3 | CASSLQGQINNEQFF | TGTGCCAGCAGCTTACAGGGACAAATAAACAATGAGCAGTTCTTC
TRBJ2-2 | - | TRBD2 | TRBV25-1 | CASSDPSGGNTEELFF | TGTGCCAGCAGTGACCCAAGCGGGGGGAACACCGAGGAGCTGTTTTTT
TRBJ2-7 | once | - | TRBV3-1/TRBV3-2 | CASSQDLAGGREQYF | TGTGCCAGCAGCCAAGATTTGGCAGGGGGGAGGGAGCAGTACTTC
TRBJ2-2 | - | - | TRBV12-3/TRBV12-4 | CASTAGTGELFF | TGTGCCAGCACCGCAGGGACCGGGGAGCTGTTTTTT
TRBJ2-1 | - | TRBD2 | TRBV19 | CASSPTSGGGNEQFF | TGTGCCAGTAGCCCAACTAGCGGGGGGGGCAATGAGCAGTTCTTC
TRBJ2-5 | - | - | TRBV5-1 | CASSLRQTQETQYF | TGCGCCAGCAGCTTACGACAGACACAAGAGACCCAGTACTTC
TRBJ2-3 | - | TRBD2 | TRBV7-3 | CASSSSGGATDTQYF | TGTGCCAGCAGCTCTAGCGGGGGGGCGACAGATACGCAGTATTTT
TRBJ1-2 | - | TRBD1 | TRBV29-1 | CSAGGPGQGENGYTF | TGCAGCGCCGGGGGCCCGGGACAGGGGGAGAATGGCTACACCTTC